The T cell receptor (beta chain) described here comes from a study of response to subunit inactivated influenza vaccine. Overall study findings and caveats: Authors suggested each seasonal flu vaccination may recruit only limited numbers of new T cells.

Concerning this clonotype itself: Its antigen is unknown.

TCRdb reprocessed the RT-PCR reads via MiXCR and lists one record per CDR3 protein. Here the sample spans fewer than 600,000 distinct CDR3 sequences, approximately 7.3% being singletons. The trim removed 3 bases at V and 11 bases at J, leaving 2 bases unmatched. CDR1 and CDR2 (germline): SGHAT, FQNNGV. CDR3 length: 11 residues. The source material was PBMCs from blood, sampled 23 to 25 months after vaccination. The sequence derives from a man between 50 and 69 years old who received an inactivated influenza vaccine. The chain recombines TRBV11-2 with TRBJ2-3; 7 positions agree with TRBD2. The CDR3 loop reads CASSFTGGQYF. CDR3 bases: TGTGCCAGCAGCTTTACGGGAGGGCAGTATTTT. Combining the CDR3 with reference TRBV11-2 and TRBJ2-3 gives the whole variable domain EAGVAQSPRYKIIEKRQSVAFWCNPISGHATLYWYQQILGQGPKLLIQFQNNGVVDDSQLPKDRFSAERLKGVDSTLKIQPAKLEDSAVYLCASSFTGGQYFGPGTRLTVL.